These T cell receptor beta chains were read from a single sample in a study of shared clonotypes between healthy human individuals. Using immunoSEQ multiplex PCR, the repertoire was profiled, and TCRdb retains in-frame clones only, with some absent. The sample has 2 million to 2.5 million clones, approximately 95% seen once. The sequencing sample was made of naive CD4+ T cells sorted from blood. These receptor sequences come from a man between 18 and 29 years old in good health. CDR3s include the opening cysteine and the closing phenylalanine or tryptophan. A D gene is named only where the DNA matches it firmly. Expanded clones are given a class, and other clones once, few, many or no size at all.

cdr3_aa cdr3_nt d_call j_call v_call clone_size
CASSLARTAGLPRTDTQYF TGCGCCAGCAGCTTGGCCAGGACGGCGGGACTTCCCCGCACAGATACGCAGTATTTT NA TRBJ2-3 TRBV5-1 NA
CASSPGTGDQPQHF TGCGCCAGCAGCCCCGGGACAGGGGATCAGCCCCAGCATTTT TRBD1 TRBJ1-5 TRBV5-1 NA
CASSTSGRAVYEQYF TGTGCCAGTAGTACCAGCGGGAGGGCCGTATACGAGCAGTACTTC TRBD2 TRBJ2-7 TRBV19 NA
CASSLEGSGDSPLHF TGTGCCAGCAGCTTAGAAGGCTCCGGGGATTCACCCCTCCACTTT NA TRBJ1-6 TRBV7-8 once
CASAGGPNYEQYF TGTGCCAGCGCCGGGGGGCCCAACTACGAGCAGTACTTC NA TRBJ2-7 TRBV6-5 NA
CASSLQGAREKLFF TGTGCCAGCAGCTTACAGGGGGCACGGGAAAAACTGTTTTTT TRBD1 TRBJ1-4 TRBV7-8 NA
CASSALGGARETQYF TGTGCCAGCAGCGCGTTGGGCGGGGCCCGGGAGACCCAGTACTTC NA TRBJ2-5 TRBV9 NA
CAIMGGPTDTQYF TGTGCCATCATGGGAGGGCCCACAGATACGCAGTATTTT TRBD2 TRBJ2-3 TRBV10-3 NA
CASSSTGPGYEQYF TGCGCCAGCAGCTCTACAGGGCCGGGGTACGAGCAGTACTTC NA TRBJ2-7 TRBV5-1 NA
CASSASGGFLLGQETQYF TGTGCCAGCAGTGCCAGCGGGGGATTTCTTTTGGGCCAAGAGACCCAGTACTTC TRBD2 TRBJ2-5 TRBV6-1 NA
CASSLGQFTYNEQFF TGTGCCAGCAGCTTAGGACAGTTCACATACAATGAGCAGTTCTTC NA TRBJ2-1 TRBV11-2 NA
CASSQLPDPNPDTQYF TGCGCCAGCAGCCAACTCCCGGATCCAAACCCAGATACGCAGTATTTT NA TRBJ2-3 TRBV5-1 NA
CASSFEGSGMQAFF TGTGCCAGCAGCTTTGAAGGTTCGGGGATGCAAGCTTTCTTT NA TRBJ1-1 TRBV5-8 NA
CASSPWVETYEQYF TGTGCCAGCAGTCCTTGGGTAGAAACCTACGAGCAGTACTTC NA TRBJ2-7 TRBV6-1 NA
CATTRGSEAFF TGTGCCACCACACGGGGGAGTGAAGCTTTCTTT NA TRBJ1-1 TRBV2 NA
CASSLPLTPGEQELEAFF TGTGCCAGCAGCTTGCCACTGACACCGGGCGAACAAGAGCTAGAAGCTTTCTTT NA TRBJ1-1 TRBV7-9 NA
CASSLDGTGTNYGYTF TGTGCCAGCTCACTGGACGGAACAGGGACAAACTATGGCTACACCTTC NA TRBJ1-2 TRBV18 NA
CASRDGELFF TGTGCCAGCAGAGACGGGGAGCTGTTTTTT NA TRBJ2-2 TRBV28 NA
CASSPGTGGFGYTF TGTGCCAGCAGCCCCGGGACAGGGGGATTTGGCTACACCTTC TRBD1 TRBJ1-2 TRBV7-2 NA
CAISPLRGDTRNTEAFF TGTGCCATCAGTCCCCTCAGAGGGGACACGCGGAACACTGAAGCTTTCTTT NA TRBJ1-1 TRBV10-3 NA
CASASRNSGNTIYF TGTGCCAGCGCAAGCCGCAACTCTGGAAACACCATATATTTT NA TRBJ1-3 TRBV11-2 NA
CASSPGLALYEQYF TGTGCCAGCAGCCCTGGACTAGCGCTTTACGAGCAGTACTTC TRBD2 TRBJ2-7 TRBV7-2 NA
CASKAPPGQNYGYTF TGTGCCAGCAAAGCCCCTCCGGGACAGAACTATGGCTACACCTTC TRBD1 TRBJ1-2 TRBV28 NA
CASSVEQTSGHREQYF TGTGCCAGCAGCGTAGAGCAGACTAGCGGGCATAGGGAGCAGTACTTC TRBD2 TRBJ2-7 TRBV9 once
CAWSATGTGNSPLHF TGTGCCTGGAGTGCAACCGGGACAGGGAATTCACCCCTCCACTTT TRBD1 TRBJ1-6 TRBV30 NA
CASSRGSNNEQFF TGTGCCAGCAGCCGCGGGAGTAACAATGAGCAGTTCTTC TRBD2 TRBJ2-1 TRBV11-3 NA
CASSAGLAGGQETQYF TGTGCCAGCAGCGCGGGCTTGGCGGGGGGACAAGAGACCCAGTACTTC TRBD2 TRBJ2-5 TRBV9 NA
CASSQECDTQYF TGCGCCAGCAGCCAAGAATGTGATACGCAGTATTTT NA TRBJ2-3 TRBV4-3 NA
CASSIDRTPRGYNEQFF TGCGCCAGCAGCATCGACAGGACACCTCGAGGTTACAATGAGCAGTTCTTC NA TRBJ2-1 TRBV5-1 NA
CASSLEVGNYGYTF TGCGCCAGCAGCTTGGAGGTTGGAAACTATGGCTACACCTTC NA TRBJ1-2 TRBV5-1 NA
CASSPNPRHQNSNQPQHF TGTGCCAGCAGCCCAAACCCGAGACATCAAAATAGCAATCAGCCCCAGCATTTT NA TRBJ1-5 TRBV5-8 NA
CASSINRGGSYNEQFF TGTGCCAGTAGTATAAACAGGGGAGGCTCCTACAATGAGCAGTTCTTC NA TRBJ2-1 TRBV19 NA
CASSLGGRMAYNEQFF TGTGCCAGCAGCTTAGGAGGGAGGATGGCCTACAATGAGCAGTTCTTC NA TRBJ2-1 TRBV7-9 NA
CAISLGTLLGETQYF TGTGCCATCAGTCTGGGGACCCTATTGGGGGAGACCCAGTACTTC NA TRBJ2-5 TRBV10-3 once
CASSIQGDRYEQYF TGCGCCAGCAGTATTCAGGGGGATCGCTACGAGCAGTACTTC TRBD1 TRBJ2-7 TRBV5-1 NA
CASSQRVQRTGYTF TGTGCCAGCAGCCAACGGGTTCAACGAACGGGCTACACCTTC NA TRBJ1-2 TRBV7-2 NA
CASSLADGPSYEQYF TGCGCCAGCAGCTTGGCTGACGGTCCCTCCTACGAGCAGTACTTC NA TRBJ2-7 TRBV5-1 NA
CASSPAGVLMNTEAFF TGTGCCAGCAGCCCTGCAGGGGTCTTGATGAACACTGAAGCTTTCTTT NA TRBJ1-1 TRBV7-2 NA
CASSLPLASKNTEAFF TGTGCCAGCAGCTTGCCTTTGGCCAGTAAGAACACTGAAGCTTTCTTT NA TRBJ1-1 TRBV5-6 NA
CATRGVALHF TGTGCCACCCGCGGTGTCGCCCTCCACTTT NA TRBJ1-6 TRBV28 NA
CASSSTIPGQGRLLQYF TGTGCCAGCAGTTCCACCATACCGGGACAGGGGAGATTATTACAGTACTTC TRBD1 TRBJ2-7 TRBV27 NA
CASTTLRDRSLYGYTF TGTGCCAGCACCACCCTCCGGGACAGGTCATTGTATGGCTACACCTTC NA TRBJ1-2 TRBV21-1 NA
CASSSTHGTYNSPLHF TGTGCCAGCAGCTCGACCCATGGGACCTATAATTCACCCCTCCACTTT NA TRBJ1-6 TRBV5-6 NA
CASSTRAGPGVYGYTF TGTGCCAGCAGCACCAGGGCCGGCCCCGGGGTCTATGGCTACACCTTC NA TRBJ1-2 TRBV5-4 NA
CASSRDRVSGEQYF TGTGCCAGCAGCCGGGACAGGGTTTCCGGCGAGCAGTACTTC TRBD1 TRBJ2-7 TRBV14 NA
CASSGPGRGNTGELFF TGTGCCAGCAGTGGACCAGGCAGGGGGAACACCGGGGAGCTGTTTTTT NA TRBJ2-2 TRBV25-1 NA
CASSVGTGAVNYGYTF TGTGCCAGCAGCGTAGGGACAGGGGCGGTTAACTATGGCTACACCTTC TRBD1 TRBJ1-2 TRBV9 NA
CASSRGQEGEKLFF TGTGCCAGCAGCCGGGGACAGGAGGGGGAAAAACTGTTTTTT TRBD1 TRBJ1-4 TRBV7-9 NA
CASSIDLWETQYF TGTGCCAGTAGTATAGATCTGTGGGAGACCCAGTACTTC NA TRBJ2-5 TRBV19 NA
CSVRGGGTGELFF TGCAGCGTCCGAGGCGGCGGCACCGGGGAGCTGTTTTTT NA TRBJ2-2 TRBV29-1 NA
CASVGDRNTEAFF TGTGCCAGCGTGGGGGACAGGAACACTGAGGCTTTCTTT TRBD1 TRBJ1-1 TRBV6-5 NA
CASSQAQSSNTEAFF TGCGCCAGCAGCCAAGCCCAGTCTTCGAACACTGAAGCTTTCTTT NA TRBJ1-1 TRBV4-1 NA
CASSQDAGLVTFF TGCGCCAGCAGCCAAGATGCCGGACTGGTTACTTTCTTT NA TRBJ1-1 TRBV4-1 NA
CASSLRYSGTPGEQYF TGTGCCAGCAGCTTACGGTATAGCGGGACCCCCGGGGAGCAGTACTTC TRBD2 TRBJ2-7 TRBV7-2 once
CAISDGGHYEQYF TGTGCCATCAGTGATGGGGGGCACTACGAGCAGTACTTC NA TRBJ2-7 TRBV10-3 NA